The present entry profiles one T cell receptor beta chain with its context. The CDR3 is 13 residues long. Germline V gene sequence: CDR1 DFQATT, CDR2 SNEGSKA (reference sequence). These data are taken from a study of T cells expressing NK-cell markers. No DNA is given; TCRdb re-called the 5' RACE reads and lists each CDR3 protein once. The sample data list approximately 150,000 distinct CDR3 sequences. The genes are TRBV20-1 and TRBJ2-7; TCRdb calls TRBD2, which cannot be checked without DNA. This TCR was sampled from a man between 18 and 29 years old in good health. Sequenced input: blood T cells: a sorted CD56 or NKG2C T cell subset, CD4+ or CD8+ T cells, or bulk PBMC T cells (not recorded which). The CDR3 region is CSAHGTASYEQYF.